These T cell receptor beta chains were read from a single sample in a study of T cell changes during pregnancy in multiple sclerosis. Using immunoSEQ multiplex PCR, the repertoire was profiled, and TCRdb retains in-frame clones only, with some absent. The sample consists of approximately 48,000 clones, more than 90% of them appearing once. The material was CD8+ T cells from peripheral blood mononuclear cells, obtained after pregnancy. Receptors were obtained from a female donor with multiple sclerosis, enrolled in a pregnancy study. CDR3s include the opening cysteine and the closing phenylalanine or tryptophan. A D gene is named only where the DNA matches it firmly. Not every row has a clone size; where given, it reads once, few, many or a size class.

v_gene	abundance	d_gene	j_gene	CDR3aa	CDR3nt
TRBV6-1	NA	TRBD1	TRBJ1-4	CASSEGPGGGEKLFF	TGTGCCAGCAGTGAAGGTCCAGGGGGAGGTGAAAAACTGTTTTTT
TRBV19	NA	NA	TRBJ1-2	CATDGGDGYTF	TGTGCCACCGATGGAGGGGATGGCTACACCTTC
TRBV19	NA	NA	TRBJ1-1	CASSLQGVNTEAFF	TGTGCCAGTAGTCTACAGGGCGTGAACACTGAAGCTTTCTTT
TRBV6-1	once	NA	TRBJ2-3	CASSENPSDFDTQYF	TGTGCCAGCAGTGAAAATCCGTCGGACTTCGATACGCAGTATTTT
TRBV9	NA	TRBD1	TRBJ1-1	CASSVVGTGGLGNTEAFF	TGTGCCAGCAGCGTAGTAGGGACAGGGGGCTTAGGGAACACTGAAGCTTTCTTT
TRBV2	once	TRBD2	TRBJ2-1	CASRTTSGGNNEQFF	TGTGCCAGCAGGACCACTAGCGGGGGGAACAATGAGCAGTTCTTC
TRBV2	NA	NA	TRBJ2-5	CASSEIPSVPGETQYF	TGTGCCAGCAGTGAAATCCCGTCAGTCCCCGGGGAGACCCAGTACTTC
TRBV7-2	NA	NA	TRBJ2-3	CASSSFETRTDTQYF	TGTGCCAGCAGCTCCTTCGAGACACGCACAGATACGCAGTATTTT
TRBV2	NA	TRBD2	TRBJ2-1	CASTPGLAGVGSSYNEQFF	TGTGCCAGCACGCCGGGACTAGCGGGAGTGGGAAGCTCCTACAATGAGCAGTTCTTC
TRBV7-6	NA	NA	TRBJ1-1	CASSSPGHFEAFF	TGTGCCAGCAGCTCCCCAGGACATTTTGAAGCTTTCTTT
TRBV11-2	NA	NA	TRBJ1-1	CASSLGGGNTEAFF	TGTGCCAGCAGCTTAGGGGGCGGGAACACTGAAGCTTTCTTT
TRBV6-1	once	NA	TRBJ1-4	CASIGLNDDNEKLFF	TGTGCCAGCATTGGGCTAAACGATGATAATGAAAAACTGTTTTTT
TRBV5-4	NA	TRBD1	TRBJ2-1	CASSWTGLRNEQFF	TGTGCCAGCAGTTGGACAGGGTTACGGAATGAGCAGTTCTTC
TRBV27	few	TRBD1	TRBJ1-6	CASSSGQGTLHSPLHF	TGTGCCAGCAGTTCGGGACAGGGGACTCTGCATTCACCCCTCCACTTT
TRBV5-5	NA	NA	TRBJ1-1	CASSLRGTDTEAFF	TGTGCCAGCAGCTTGAGGGGCACGGACACTGAAGCTTTCTTT
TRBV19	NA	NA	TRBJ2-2	CASSTTPGQNTGELFF	TGTGCCAGTAGTACTACCCCGGGACAAAACACCGGGGAGCTGTTTTTT
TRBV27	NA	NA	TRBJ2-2	CASSLGAGTGELFF	TGTGCCAGCAGTTTGGGGGCTGGAACCGGGGAGCTGTTTTTT
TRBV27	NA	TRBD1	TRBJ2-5	CASSSRDRGQETQYF	TGTGCCAGCAGTTCCCGGGACAGGGGACAAGAGACCCAGTACTTC
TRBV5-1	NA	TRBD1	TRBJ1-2	CASTPPGGLYGYTF	TGCGCCAGCACCCCCCCAGGGGGTCTTTATGGCTACACCTTC
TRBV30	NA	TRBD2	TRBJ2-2	CAWSVISGGRAGELFF	TGTGCCTGGAGTGTAATCTCCGGCGGGAGAGCCGGGGAGCTGTTTTTT
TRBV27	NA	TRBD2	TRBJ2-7	CASSFGGLAGSSYEQYF	TGTGCCAGCAGTTTTGGGGGACTAGCGGGAAGCTCCTACGAGCAGTACTTC
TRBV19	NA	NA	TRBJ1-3	CASSTTRDSGNTIYF	TGTGCCAGTAGTACTACTCGGGACTCTGGAAACACCATATATTTT
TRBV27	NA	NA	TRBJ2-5	CASSLWAGNKETQYF	TGTGCCAGCAGTTTATGGGCGGGAAACAAAGAGACCCAGTACTTC
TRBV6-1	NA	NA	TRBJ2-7	CASSEEVVGRSYEQYF	TGTGCCAGCAGTGAAGAAGTTGTTGGCAGGTCCTACGAGCAGTACTTC
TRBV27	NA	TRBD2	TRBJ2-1	CASSLLASGGVNEQFF	TGTGCCAGCAGTTTATTGGCTAGCGGGGGAGTAAATGAGCAGTTCTTC
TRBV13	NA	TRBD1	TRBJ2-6	CASSGTGVGANVLTF	TGTGCCAGCAGCGGGACAGGGGTCGGGGCCAACGTCCTGACTTTC
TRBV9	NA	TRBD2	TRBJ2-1	CASSVEGAGGHGEQFF	TGTGCCAGCAGCGTAGAGGGAGCGGGGGGGCACGGTGAGCAGTTCTTC
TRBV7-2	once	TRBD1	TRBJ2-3	CASIPPGQGLSDTQYF	TGTGCCAGCATTCCCCCGGGACAGGGGCTTTCAGATACGCAGTATTTT
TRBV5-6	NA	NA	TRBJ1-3	CASSLASPLDTIYF	TGTGCCAGCAGCTTGGCCTCCCCCCTAGACACCATATATTTT
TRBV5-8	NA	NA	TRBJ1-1	CASSLAVNTEAFF	TGTGCCAGCAGCTTGGCCGTTAACACTGAAGCTTTCTTT
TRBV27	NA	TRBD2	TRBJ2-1	CASSLGGSNTEQFF	TGTGCCAGCAGTTTGGGCGGGAGTAATACTGAGCAGTTCTTC
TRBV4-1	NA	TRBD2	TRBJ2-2	CASSQGLISGGELFF	TGCGCCAGCAGCCAGGGATTGATTAGCGGGGGGGAGCTGTTTTTT
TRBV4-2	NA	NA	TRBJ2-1	CASSPEETRYNEQFF	TGTGCCAGCAGCCCCGAAGAAACTAGGTACAATGAGCAGTTCTTC
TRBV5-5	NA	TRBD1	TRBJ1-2	CASSPDTGGWGYTF	TGTGCCAGCAGCCCAGATACAGGGGGCTGGGGCTACACCTTC
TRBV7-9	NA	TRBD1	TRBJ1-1	CASSLAGQGEPEAFF	TGTGCCAGCAGCTTAGCCGGGCAGGGGGAACCTGAAGCTTTCTTT
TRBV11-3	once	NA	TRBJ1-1	CASSASRGTEAFF	TGTGCCAGCAGCGCGTCACGGGGAACTGAAGCTTTCTTT
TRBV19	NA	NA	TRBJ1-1	CASSIRVTYRADTEAFF	TGTGCCAGTAGTATACGGGTGACATACAGGGCGGACACTGAAGCTTTCTTT
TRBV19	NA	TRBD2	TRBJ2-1	CASSWTSGGPVNEQFF	TGTGCCAGTAGTTGGACTAGCGGGGGCCCAGTGAATGAGCAGTTCTTC
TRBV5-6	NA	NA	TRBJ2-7	CASSPRGFSYEQYF	TGTGCCAGCAGCCCCAGGGGATTTTCCTACGAGCAGTACTTC
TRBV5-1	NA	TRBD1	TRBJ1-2	CASSSDRGRDYGYTF	TGCGCCAGCAGCTCCGACAGGGGGCGAGACTATGGCTACACCTTC
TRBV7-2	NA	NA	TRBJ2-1	CASSPRTAAYNEQFF	TGTGCCAGCAGCCCTCGGACTGCCGCCTACAATGAGCAGTTCTTC
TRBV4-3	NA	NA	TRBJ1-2	CASSPEAGLIMGQPNYGYTF	TGCGCCAGCAGCCCAGAGGCTGGCCTTATCATGGGACAACCTAACTATGGCTACACCTTC
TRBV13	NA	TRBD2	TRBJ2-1	CASSPYLAGGYNEQFF	TGTGCCAGCAGCCCATATCTAGCGGGAGGGTACAATGAGCAGTTCTTC
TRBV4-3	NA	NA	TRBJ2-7	CASSQAGTPHEQYF	TGCGCCAGCAGCCAAGCCGGGACACCCCACGAGCAGTACTTC
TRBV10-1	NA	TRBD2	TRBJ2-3	CASSTFSSGGSTDTQYF	TGCGCCAGCAGTACTTTTTCTAGCGGGGGAAGCACAGATACGCAGTATTTT
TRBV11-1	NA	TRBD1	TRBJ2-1	CASEGQVSYNEQFF	TGTGCCAGCGAGGGACAGGTCTCCTACAATGAGCAGTTCTTC
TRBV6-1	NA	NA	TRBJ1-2	CASTHRQVVNYGYTF	TGTGCCAGCACCCACCGACAGGTCGTTAACTATGGCTACACCTTC
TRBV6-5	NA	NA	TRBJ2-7	CASSFGRNSYEQYF	TGTGCCAGCAGTTTTGGCAGGAACTCCTACGAGCAGTACTTC
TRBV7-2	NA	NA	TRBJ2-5	CASSLPSQETQYF	TGTGCCAGCAGCTTACCGAGCCAAGAGACCCAGTACTTC
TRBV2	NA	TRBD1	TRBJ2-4	CASQGARNIQYF	TGTGCCAGCCAGGGGGCGCGAAACATTCAGTACTTC
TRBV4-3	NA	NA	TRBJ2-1	CASSQNREGYNEQFF	TGCGCCAGCAGCCAAAACAGGGAAGGGTACAATGAGCAGTTCTTC
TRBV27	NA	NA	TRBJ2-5	CASSSLSGDAKETQYF	TGTGCCAGCAGTTCCCTCAGCGGAGATGCTAAAGAGACCCAGTACTTC
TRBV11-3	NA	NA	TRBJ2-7	CASSPSTGSYEQYF	TGTGCCAGCAGCCCCTCCACGGGATCCTACGAGCAGTACTTC
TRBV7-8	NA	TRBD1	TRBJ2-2	CASSLRILQGADGELFF	TGTGCCAGCAGCTTAAGGATCCTACAGGGGGCGGACGGGGAGCTGTTTTTT
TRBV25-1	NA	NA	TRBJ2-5	CATLGAGYQETQYF	TGTGCCACCCTGGGGGCCGGGTACCAAGAGACCCAGTACTTC
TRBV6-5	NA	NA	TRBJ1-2	CASSYSTAYGYTF	TGTGCCAGCAGTTATAGCACGGCATATGGCTACACCTTC
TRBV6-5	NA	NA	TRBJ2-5	CASSYSSTDGTQYF	TGTGCCAGCAGTTACTCGAGTACTGATGGGACCCAGTACTTC
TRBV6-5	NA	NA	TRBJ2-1	CASSYQGYNEQFF	TGTGCCAGCAGTTACCAGGGATACAATGAGCAGTTCTTC
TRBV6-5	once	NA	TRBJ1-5	CASRYGGSNQPQHF	TGTGCCAGCAGGTACGGTGGCAGCAATCAGCCCCAGCATTTT
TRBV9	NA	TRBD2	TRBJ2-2	CASSSTSGYTGELFF	TGTGCCAGCAGCTCAACTAGCGGATACACCGGGGAGCTGTTTTTT